Presented here are 16 T cell receptor beta chains from one specimen sequenced in a study of T cells in Graves' hyperthyroidism and ophthalmopathy. Template material for amplifying TCR beta CDR3 regions consisted of RNA transcripts. Primed by the HTBI set, a first-round RT-PCR was run on the TCR CDR3. TCRdb re-derived calls from the multiplex PCR reads in MiXCR, one entry per CDR3 protein. The table lists about 400,000 distinct CDR3 sequences, over 12% of them singletons. The sample taken for sequencing was blood. The source is a man aged 50 to 59 with Graves' ophthalmopathy.

Many counts were recorded for this clonotype. V usage is TRBV5-1 and J usage is TRBJ2-5; D is perhaps TRBD1 or TRBD2 (5 bases each). The CDR3 is 13 residues long. The germline gives CDR1 SGHRS, CDR2 YFSETQ. V lost 2 bases and J 3 bases, leaving 8 bases between the germline ends. CDR3 DNA: TGCGCCAGCAGCTTATTGGGGGAAGAGACCCAGTACTTC. It yields the protein CASSLLGEETQYF.

This clonotype has ten or more counts. The chain combines TRBV12-3 or TRBV12-4 with TRBJ2-5, with D perhaps given as TRBD1 or TRBD2 (7 bases each). The V end lost 3 bases, the J end lost 5 bases, and 16 bases lay between the germline ends. This CDR3 has 15 residues. The DNA for the CDR3 is TGTGCCAGCAGTTTGGCGACAGGGAGGGGGGAGACCCAGTACTTC. This sequence encodes CASSLATGRGETQYF.

This clonotype was detected a few times. The V gene is TRBV30, the J gene TRBJ2-1; TRBD2 matches 7 bases. Trimming took 6 bases from V and 9 from J; bases not matched to a gene: 11. Per the germline V gene, CDR1 is GTSNPN and CDR2 is SVGIG (reference sequence). This CDR3 region has 13 residues. In nucleotides, the CDR3 is TGTGCCTGTCGGCGGGAGAGCCGGGGTGAGCAGTTCTTC. This encodes CACRRESRGEQFF.

This clonotype was counted many times. The chain combines TRBV12-3 or TRBV12-4 with TRBJ1-6; the D gene is possibly TRBD1 (5 bases). Deletions cut 5 bases from V and 9 bases from J, with 14 bases between. CDR3 size: 14 residues. This chain's CDR3 is CASSGGGSFSPLHF. The CDR3 DNA is TGTGCCAGCAGTGGGGGGGGGTCGTTTTCACCCCTCCACTTT.

This clonotype was counted many times. The chain has TRBV5-4 and TRBJ1-1; TRBD1 matches at 10 bases. This CDR3 region has 16 residues. With V trimmed by 3 bases and J by 4 bases, 9 bases remained unmatched. Germline CDR1 is SGHNT and CDR2 is YYREEE (reference sequence). The CDR3 protein is CASSSGTGVWRTEAFF. CDR3 in DNA: TGTGCCAGCAGCTCCGGGACAGGGGTTTGGCGCACTGAAGCTTTCTTT.

This clonotype was observed at least ten times. The rearrangement uses TRBV20-1 and TRBJ2-3, with unresolved D. Trimming shortened V by 4 bases and J by 0 bases, and 11 bases separated the two germline ends. The CDR3 has 14 amino acids. Germline loops: CDR1 DFQATT, CDR2 SNEGSKA (reference sequence). CDR3 loop: CSAIKAQSTDTQYF. CDR3 nucleotide sequence: TGCAGTGCTATTAAAGCGCAAAGCACAGATACGCAGTATTTT.

This clonotype was seen more than once but under ten times. This chain connects TRBV9 to TRBJ2-3; 10 bases are a match to TRBD2. From germline, CDR1 is SGDLS and CDR2 YYNGEE. Trimming cost V 6 bases and J 5 bases; bases outside gene matches: 9. This CDR3 comprises 15 residues. CDR3 sequence reads: CASNFPGTSEDTQYF. CDR3 bases: TGTGCCAGCAACTTCCCCGGGACTAGCGAAGATACGCAGTATTTT.

Remarks on this clonotype: This may arise from a read error, as a much more abundant clone is one base away. The rearrangement uses TRBV4-1 and TRBJ1-2; D gene ambiguous. Looked up from germline, CDR1 is MGHRA and CDR2 is YSYEKL. Between the trimmed V and J ends, which lost 2 bases and 6 bases, there was a span of 16 bases. CDR3 length: 15 amino acids. The CDR3 is CASSQRQTDTHGYTF. CDR3 DNA sequence: TGCGCCAGCAGCCAACGACAAACCGACACCCATGGCTACACCTTC.

The chain recombines TRBV10-2 with TRBJ1-5; TRBD1 aligns across 8 bases. Germline loops: CDR1 WSHSY, CDR2 SAAADI. Trimming cost V 6 bases and J 4 bases; bases outside gene matches: 11. The CDR3 runs to 16 residues. The DNA for the CDR3 is TGCGCCAGCAGCGAGGGTCCCGGGACAGGTAATCAGCCCCAGCATTTT. Amino acid sequence: CASSEGPGTGNQPQHF.

The table lists this clonotype with many counts. The genes are TRBV6-1 and TRBJ2-2, with D tentatively TRBD2 (6 bases). Trimming shortened V by 5 bases and J by 7 bases, and 14 bases separated the two germline ends. This CDR3 comprises 14 residues. The germline V gene has CDR1 MNHNS and CDR2 SASEGT. CDR3 residues: CASSLDYPGGELFF. Here the CDR3 DNA reads TGTGCCAGCAGTTTGGACTACCCGGGCGGGGAGCTGTTTTTT.

V gene TRBV5-4 combines with J gene TRBJ2-6; D uncertain. This CDR3 contains 15 residues. With 2 bases removed from V and 1 base from J, the gap between germline ends came to 7 bases. CDR1 is SGHNT, CDR2 YYREEE, per germline (reference sequence). Written as DNA, the CDR3 is TGTGCCAGCAGCTTACCCTTTTCTGGGGCCAACGTCCTGACTTTC. As protein: CASSLPFSGANVLTF.

This clonotype was seen at least ten times. Here the CDR3 reads CASSLLPTEAFF. The DNA for the CDR3 is TGTGCCAGCAGTTTACTGCCCACTGAAGCTTTCTTT. The V gene is TRBV28, the J gene TRBJ1-1; D uncertain. Deletions cut 2 bases from V and 4 bases from J, with 5 bases between. CDR3 length equals 12 residues. Germline CDR1 MDHEN, CDR2 SYDVKM.

This clonotype was counted at least ten times. This chain uses TRBV3-1 with TRBJ1-1; D ambiguous. Germline V gene sequence: CDR1 LGHDT, CDR2 YNNKEL (reference sequence). This CDR3 has 12 amino acids. V lost 1 base and J 11 bases, leaving 11 bases between the germline ends. CDR3 DNA sequence: TGTGCCAGCAGCCAAGGGGCAGGCGCTGCTTTCTTT. This gives the protein CASSQGAGAAFF.

CDR3 nucleotide sequence: TGCAGTGCTAGAGATCCCCCTAGCAGCTCCTACGAGCAGTACTTC. Residues: CSARDPPSSSYEQYF. The chain combines TRBV20-1 with TRBJ2-7; tentative D call: TRBD2 (5 bases). Germline V gene lookup returns CDR1 DFQATT and CDR2 SNEGSKA (reference sequence). The CDR3 has 15 amino acids. V lost 0 bases and J lost 0, with 12 bases in between.

The genes are TRBV19 and TRBJ2-1, with TRBD2 matching over 10 bases. Germline lookup yields CDR1 LNHDA and CDR2 SQIVND (reference sequence). V lost 0 bases, J lost 8 bases, and 7 bases stayed unmatched. CDR3 length equals 16 residues. CDR3: CASSIESSGRWYEQFF. CDR3 nucleotides: TGTGCCAGTAGTATAGAGTCTAGCGGGAGATGGTATGAGCAGTTCTTC.

This clonotype appeared many times. The chain has TRBV7-8 and TRBJ1-1; D not certain. The V end lost 5 bases, the J end lost 3 bases, and 10 bases lay between the germline ends. The CDR3 has 13 residues. In germline, CDR1 is SGHVS, CDR2 FQNEAQ. The CDR3 region is CASSALRDTEAFF. In nucleotides, the CDR3 is TGTGCCAGCAGCGCTCTAAGGGACACTGAAGCTTTCTTT.